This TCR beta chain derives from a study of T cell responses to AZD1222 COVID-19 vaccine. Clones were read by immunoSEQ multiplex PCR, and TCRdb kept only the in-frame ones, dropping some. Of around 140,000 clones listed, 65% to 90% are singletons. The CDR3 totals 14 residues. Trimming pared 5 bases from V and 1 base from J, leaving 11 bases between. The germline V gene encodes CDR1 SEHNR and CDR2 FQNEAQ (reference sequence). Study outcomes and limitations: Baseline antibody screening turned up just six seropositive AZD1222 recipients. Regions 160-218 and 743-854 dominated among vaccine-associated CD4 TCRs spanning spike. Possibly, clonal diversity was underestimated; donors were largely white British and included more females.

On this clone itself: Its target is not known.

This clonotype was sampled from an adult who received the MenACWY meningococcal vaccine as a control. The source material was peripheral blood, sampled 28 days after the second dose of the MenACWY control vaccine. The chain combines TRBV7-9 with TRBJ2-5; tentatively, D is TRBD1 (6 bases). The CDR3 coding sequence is TGTGCCAGCAGCCTTACAGGGAGCCAAGAGACCCAGTACTTC. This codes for CASSLTGSQETQYF. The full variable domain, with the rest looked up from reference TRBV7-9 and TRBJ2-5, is DTGVSQNPRHKITKRGQNVTFRCDPISEHNRLYWYRQTLGQGPEFLTYFQNEAQLEKSRLLSDRFSAERPKGSFSTLEIQRTEQGDSAMYLCASSLTGSQETQYFGPGTRLLVL.